A single sample gave rise to the 6 T cell receptor beta chains below, sequenced in a study of T cells in Graves' hyperthyroidism and ophthalmopathy (dated by TCRdb to between 2017 and 2020). The library was made by multiplex PCR. For sequencing, an Illumina HiSeq 2000 was employed. TCR beta CDR3 regions were amplified from RNA transcripts. The first round of RT-PCR for the TCR CDR3 was performed with the HTBI primer set and the Qiagen OneStep RT-PCR kit. TCRdb trimmed public reads at Q25 via fastp, called clones via MiXCR and kept in-frame beta chains. Records with the same CDR3 protein are collapsed into one entry carrying the most frequent genes and DNA. The sample yields hundreds of thousands of distinct CDR3 sequences; roughly 13% were counted once. Jointly, the top ten make up 30% to 35% of the sample. Sequencing input: blood. The receptors come from a woman aged 40 to 50 with Graves' ophthalmopathy.

The sample holds many counts of this clonotype. The chain links TRBV20-1 to TRBJ2-7; D unresolved. In germline, CDR1 is DFQATT, CDR2 SNEGSKA (reference sequence). V lost 5 bases and J 4 bases, leaving 12 bases between the germline ends. The CDR3 has 12 amino acids. This CDR3 is CSARIMGYEQYF. The CDR3 nucleotides read TGCAGTGCTCGTATTATGGGGTACGAGCAGTACTTC.

The chain has TRBV19 and TRBJ1-2, with D possibly TRBD1 on 5 matching bases. This CDR3 comprises 17 residues. Per the germline V gene, CDR1 is LNHDA and CDR2 is SQIVND (reference sequence). V shed 5 bases and J shed 4 bases, with 23 bases lying between them. This CDR3 reads CASSSNHGGEKAYGYTF. The CDR3 region has the DNA TGTGCCAGTAGTTCGAACCACGGGGGGGAGAAAGCCTATGGCTACACCTTC. Variable domain in full (rest from reference TRBV19 and TRBJ1-2): DGGITQSPKYLFRKEGQNVTLSCEQNLNHDAMYWYRQDPGQGLRLIYYSQIVNDFQKGDIAEGYSVSREKKESFPLTVTSAQKNPTAFYLCASSSNHGGEKAYGYTFGSGTRLTVV.

This clonotype was observed at least ten times. The CDR3 sequence is CASSLAGPPYNEQFF. Here the CDR3 DNA reads TGTGCCAGCAGCTTAGCGGGACCTCCCTACAATGAGCAGTTCTTC. The rearrangement joins TRBV7-9 to TRBJ2-1; D is tentatively TRBD1 or TRBD2 (5 bases each). Germline V gives CDR1 SEHNR, CDR2 FQNEAQ (reference sequence). The CDR3 runs 15 residues. V was pared by 0 bases and J by 2 bases, with 8 bases between.

This clonotype was detected ten times or more. The chain combines TRBV20-1 with TRBJ2-4; possibly TRBD1 for D (7 bases). Germline lookup yields CDR1 DFQATT and CDR2 SNEGSKA (reference sequence). The CDR3 is made up of 12 amino acids. V lost 1 base to trimming and J lost 10 bases, with 11 bases between them. CDR3 sequence: CSARGQGGIQYF. The CDR3 DNA reads TGCAGTGCTAGAGGACAGGGAGGAATTCAGTACTTC.

This clonotype came up a few times. The chain is built from TRBV28 and TRBJ1-5, with D possibly matching TRBD1 (5 bases). Germline CDR1 MDHEN, CDR2 SYDVKM. The CDR3 runs 15 residues. Deletions cut 4 bases from V and 2 bases from J, with 12 bases between. The CDR3: CASSSRGAGNQPQHF. The DNA of the CDR3 is TGTGCCAGCAGTTCCCGGGGCGCCGGCAATCAGCCCCAGCATTTT.

This clonotype was seen repeatedly, ten times or more. The chain carries TRBV2 and TRBJ2-1, with 8 bases identical to TRBD2. The trim removed 3 bases at V and 10 bases at J, leaving 11 bases unmatched. This CDR3 comprises 15 residues. Per germline, CDR1 SNHLY and CDR2 FYNNEI. For the CDR3, the DNA is TGTGCCAGCAGTGATCTAAGCGGGGGATCGCACGAGCAGTTCTTC. It translates to CASSDLSGGSHEQFF.